This T cell receptor beta chain was sequenced during a study of T-cell reconstitution after alpha-beta-depleted transplantation in children. Broader study findings: High day-60 TCRbeta diversity in some patients came from surviving recipient T cells and thymic progenitors. Several hundred expanded graft clones reportedly supplied alpha-beta T cells about two months after transplant. T-cell numbers and diversity one year post-transplant derived largely from freshly generated T cells.

In regard to this clonotype: The target antigen is unknown.

Germline assignment: CDR1 DFQATT and CDR2 SNEGSKA (reference sequence). Trimming pared 2 bases from V and 6 bases from J, leaving 32 bases between. There are 19 residues in the CDR3. This sample's TCRbeta library carried unique molecular identifier barcodes. Each CDR3 protein is one row after TCRdb ran MiXCR on the PCR reads. The data contain 610,000 or so distinct CDR3 sequences, approximately 30% of them singletons. Sequenced material: PBMCs, taken before TCRalphabeta/CD19-depleted stem cell transplant. This sequence was found in a boy under two years old with Wiskott-Aldrich syndrome, due to receive a stem cell transplant. V and J are TRBV20-1 and TRBJ2-7; tentatively, D is TRBD1 (6 bases). The CDR3 reads CSARPLQENADGTPGEQYF. As DNA, the CDR3 is TGCAGTGCTAGACCCCTCCAGGAAAACGCCGACGGGACACCCGGCGAGCAGTACTTC.